The clone carrying this TCR beta chain was detected many times. The sample belongs to a study of blood T cells in healthy people across ages. Using a J-beta primer mix together with a sample-barcoded 5' primer, a second PCR was run for about 6 to 11 cycles. TCRdb ran MiXCR on the 5' RACE reads and lists one entry per CDR3 protein. The repertoire holds about 930,000 distinct CDR3 sequences, with roughly 29% as singletons. This sample also belongs to another study, concerning T cells of mothers and their children. Turning to that study: The search for persistent microchimeric T cell clones detected none.

This TCR was sampled from a woman between 35 and 50 years old in good health. The sequenced sample was blood.

The CDR3 here is CASSPATVNYEQYF. The CDR3 DNA is TGTGCCAGCAGCCCCGCGACAGTTAACTACGAGCAGTACTTC. V and J are TRBV7-2 and TRBJ2-7; a possible D gene is TRBD1 (5 bases). V dropped 5 bases and J dropped 3 bases, with 14 bases sitting between them. This CDR3 has 14 residues. Germline V gene data show CDR1 as SGHTA and CDR2 as FQGNSA.